Each of the 4 T cell receptor beta chains below was sequenced from the same sample in a study of OX40 agonist ivuxolimab in advanced cancers. The protocol was immunoSEQ multiplex PCR, while the TCRdb copy is restricted to in-frame clones and leaves out a portion. The sample includes over 15,000 clones, about 81% of them seen just once. Specimen: CD4+ or CD8+ T cells sorted from blood, collected in a trial of the OX40 agonist ivuxolimab. Receptors originate from an adult with an advanced solid tumor such as melanoma, head and neck, liver or kidney cancer.

This clone was picked up one time. This rearrangement joins TRBV7-2 to TRBJ1-3, with a weak D call TRBD1 (5 bases). Trimming removed 4 bases at V and 1 base at J, with 11 bases between. The germline V gene has CDR1 SGHTA and CDR2 FQGNSA. The CDR3 spans 15 residues. CDR3 region: CASSYPQGSGNTIYF. The DNA of the CDR3 is TGTGCCAGCAGCTACCCCCAGGGTTCTGGAAACACCATATATTTT.

The chain links TRBV6-4 to TRBJ2-1; 11 bases agree with TRBD2. Per germline, CDR1 MRHNA and CDR2 SNTAGT. The junction had 4 bases not matched to a gene; V was cut back by 3 bases and J by 6 bases. The CDR3 extends over 15 amino acids. CDR3 in DNA: TGTGCCAGCAGTGAACTAGCGGGAGAGGGCAATGAGCAGTTCTTC. Translation gives CASSELAGEGNEQFF.

The chain links TRBV28 to TRBJ1-2, with D perhaps matching TRBD1 (5 bases). The CDR3 sequence is 12 residues long. The V gene lost 6 bases and the J gene lost 5 bases, with 10 bases spanning the gap. Germline V gene sequence: CDR1 MDHEN, CDR2 SYDVKM. The CDR3 region has the DNA TGTGCCAGCAGCCAGACAGAATATGGCTACACCTTC. Encoded protein: CASSQTEYGYTF.

The V call is TRBV14, the J call TRBJ2-7; D gene ambiguous. The germline V gene encodes CDR1 SGHDN and CDR2 FVKESK. There are 13 residues in the CDR3. Trimming took off 1 base at V and 4 bases at J, with 8 bases between the two ends. DNA for the CDR3: TGTGCCAGCAGCCAAGTTGGGCAGTACGAGCAGTACTTC. Protein: CASSQVGQYEQYF. The full variable domain, rest sourced from reference TRBV14 and TRBJ2-7, is EAGVTQFPSHSVIEKGQTVTLRCDPISGHDNLYWYRRVMGKEIKFLLHFVKESKQDESGMPNNRFLAERTGGTYSTLKVQPAELEDSGVYFCASSQVGQYEQYFGPGTRLTVT.